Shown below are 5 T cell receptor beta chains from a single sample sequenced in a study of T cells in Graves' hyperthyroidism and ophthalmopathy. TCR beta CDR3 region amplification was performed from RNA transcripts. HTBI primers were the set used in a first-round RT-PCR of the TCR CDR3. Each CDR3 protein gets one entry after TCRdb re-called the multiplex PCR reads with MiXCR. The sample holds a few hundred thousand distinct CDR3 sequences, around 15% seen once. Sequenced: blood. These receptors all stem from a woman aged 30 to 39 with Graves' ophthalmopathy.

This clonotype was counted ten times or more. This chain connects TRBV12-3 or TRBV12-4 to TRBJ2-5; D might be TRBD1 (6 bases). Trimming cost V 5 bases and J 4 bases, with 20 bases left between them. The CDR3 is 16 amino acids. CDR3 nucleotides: TGTGCCAGCAGTCACCTCTCGGATTGGGGGCCAGAGACCCAGTACTTC. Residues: CASSHLSDWGPETQYF.

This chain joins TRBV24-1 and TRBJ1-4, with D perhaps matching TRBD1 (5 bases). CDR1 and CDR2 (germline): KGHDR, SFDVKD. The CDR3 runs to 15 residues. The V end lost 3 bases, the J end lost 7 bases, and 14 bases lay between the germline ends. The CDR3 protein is CATSDTTAGGEKLFF. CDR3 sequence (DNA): TGTGCCACCAGTGATACTACAGCGGGGGGTGAAAAACTGTTTTTT.

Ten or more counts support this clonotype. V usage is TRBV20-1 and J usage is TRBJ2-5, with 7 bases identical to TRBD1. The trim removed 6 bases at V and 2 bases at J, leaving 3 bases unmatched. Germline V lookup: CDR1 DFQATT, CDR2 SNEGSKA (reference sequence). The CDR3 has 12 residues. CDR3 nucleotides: TGCAGTGCATACAGGGGACAAGAGACCCAGTACTTC. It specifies CSAYRGQETQYF.

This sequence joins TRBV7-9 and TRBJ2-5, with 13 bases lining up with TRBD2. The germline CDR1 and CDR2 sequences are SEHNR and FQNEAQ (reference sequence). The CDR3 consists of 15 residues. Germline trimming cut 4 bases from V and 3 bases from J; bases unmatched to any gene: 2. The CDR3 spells CASSWTSGGKETQYF. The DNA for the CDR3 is TGTGCCAGCAGCTGGACTAGCGGGGGTAAAGAGACCCAGTACTTC.

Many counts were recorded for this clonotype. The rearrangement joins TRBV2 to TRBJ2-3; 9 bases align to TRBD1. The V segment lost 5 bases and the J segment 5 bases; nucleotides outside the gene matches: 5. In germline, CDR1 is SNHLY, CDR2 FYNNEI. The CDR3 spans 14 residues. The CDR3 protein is CASSSNRGQDTQYF. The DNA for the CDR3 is TGTGCCAGCAGTTCGAACAGGGGGCAAGATACGCAGTATTTT. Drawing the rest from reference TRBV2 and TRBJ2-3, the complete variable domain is EPEVTQTPSHQVTQMGQEVILRCVPISNHLYFYWYRQILGQKVEFLVSFYNNEISEKSEIFDDQFSVERPDGSNFTLKIRSTKLEDSAMYFCASSSNRGQDTQYFGPGTRLTVL.